The clone carrying this TCR beta chain was picked up a small number of times. The antigen remains unidentified. The CDR3 is made up of 16 amino acids. V shed 4 bases, J shed 5 bases, and the junction held 13 bases outside the gene matches. The germline V gene has CDR1 MGHRA and CDR2 YSYEKL. Repertoires were generated with immunoSEQ multiplex PCR, while TCRdb's copy carries only in-frame clones and drops some. Among about 100,000 clones listed, roughly nine tenths were seen once. This record comes from a study of graft-versus-host responses after intestinal transplantation. At the level of the study: Grafts that recipients had were multivisceral, liver-intestinal, or isolated intestinal transplants. The recipients all started with anti-thymocyte globulin induction and then took tacrolimus and steroids for around three years. Findings and limits, study-wide: Within allografts, high graft-versus-host to host-versus-graft clonal ratios were seen among patients with graft-donor T cell macrochimerism.

J is TRBJ1-1 and V is TRBV4-1; 7 nucleotides match TRBD1. This receptor was obtained from a human donor who was the organ donor for an intestinal transplant. The sequences come from unstimulated CD4+ T cells sorted from spleen or lymph node cells, collected before transplant. The CDR3 DNA is TGCGCCAGCAGCCTACAAATCGACAGGGTGAGGACTGAAGCTTTCTTT. Its protein product is CASSLQIDRVRTEAFF.